What follows is one T cell receptor (beta chain) and its context. The template-switching step introduced UMIs that carried a 6-nucleotide sample barcode. Each CDR3 protein gets one entry in TCRdb, which reprocessed the 5' RACE reads and gives no DNA. Its clone listing holds over 200,000 distinct CDR3 sequences. The CDR3 is made up of 14 amino acids. The data originate from a study of monozygotic twins with inflammatory bowel disease. The receptor comes from a human donor with ulcerative colitis or Crohn's disease, or a healthy co-twin of an affected twin (not recorded which). The chain carries TRBV12-3 or TRBV12-4 and TRBJ2-1; the TRBD1 assignment by TCRdb is unverifiable without DNA. The sequenced sample was blood. The CDR3 loop is CASSPRQIYNEQFF.